Below, 20 T cell receptor beta chains from the same sample are listed, as sequenced in a study of CD8 T cells in ankylosing spondylitis. One entry per CDR3 protein, called by TCRdb with MiXCR from the 5' RACE reads. The table includes some 270,000 distinct CDR3 sequences, over 15% detected once. Sequences were obtained from blood, either unsorted or a sorted T cell fraction (not recorded which). The origin of the receptors is a male donor with ankylosing spondylitis or in good health (not recorded which).

This clonotype was picked up a small number of times. The rearrangement links TRBV18 to TRBJ2-1, with D perhaps assigned TRBD1 or TRBD2 (6 bases each). The CDR3 sequence is 15 residues long. The V and J ends lost 3 bases and 9 bases respectively, with 18 bases between them. CDR1 KGHSH and CDR2 LQKENI come from the germline V gene. The CDR3 loop is CASSPTGMRDGEQFF. CDR3 sequence (DNA): TGTGCCAGCTCACCTACAGGGATGCGGGACGGTGAGCAGTTCTTC.

This sequence joins TRBV12-3 or TRBV12-4 and TRBJ2-1, with D unresolved. CDR3 size: 15 residues. Trimming left V 5 bases short and J 4 bases short, with 15 bases between. The CDR3 DNA is TGTGCCAGCAGTCTCGATTGGACGCTATACAATGAGCAGTTCTTC. Encoded protein: CASSLDWTLYNEQFF.

This clonotype was counted a few times. V and J are TRBV7-9 and TRBJ2-7; maybe TRBD2 (6 bases). The CDR3 loop spans 12 amino acids. V was trimmed by 8 bases and J by 3 bases, leaving 11 bases between them. The germline V gene encodes CDR1 SEHNR and CDR2 FQNEAQ (reference sequence). The CDR3 sequence: CASERVLYEQYF. The DNA for the CDR3 is TGTGCCAGCGAGCGGGTACTCTACGAGCAGTACTTC. Combining the CDR3 with reference TRBV7-9 and TRBJ2-7 gives the whole variable domain DTGVSQNPRHKITKRGQNVTFRCDPISEHNRLYWYRQTLGQGPEFLTYFQNEAQLEKSRLLSDRFSAERPKGSFSTLEIQRTEQGDSAMYLCASERVLYEQYFGPGTRLTVT.

The chain couples TRBV6-2 or TRBV6-3 to TRBJ2-5, with TRBD2 matching 7 bases. This CDR3 contains 15 residues. J lost 2 bases, V lost 3 bases, and 6 bases had no gene match. Germline loops: CDR1 MNHEY, CDR2 SVGEGT. The CDR3 DNA sequence: TGTGCCAGCAGTTATGGCCTAGCGGAACAAGAGACCCAGTACTTC. Its protein is CASSYGLAEQETQYF.

This clonotype was seen only a few times. The CDR3 here is CSAPGTSGESYEQYF. CDR3 DNA: TGCAGTGCTCCCGGGACTAGCGGGGAATCCTACGAGCAGTACTTC. This chain joins TRBV20-1 and TRBJ2-7; 13 bases fit TRBD2. The CDR3 totals 15 residues. Germline assignment: CDR1 DFQATT and CDR2 SNEGSKA (reference sequence). V dropped 5 bases and J dropped 1; count of bases not matched to a gene: 5.

The V and J genes are TRBV12-3 or TRBV12-4 and TRBJ2-7; D tentatively fits TRBD1 or TRBD2 (6 bases each). Trimming removed 4 bases from V and 3 bases from J, with 13 bases in between. The CDR3 loop spans 14 amino acids. Here the CDR3 reads CASSWGGQYYEQYF. The CDR3 nucleotides read TGTGCCAGCAGTTGGGGAGGACAGTACTACGAGCAGTACTTC.

The rearrangement uses TRBV5-1 and TRBJ1-2, with 7 positions matching TRBD1. CDR1 and CDR2 (germline): SGHRS, YFSETQ. CDR3 size: 15 residues. V gave up 0 bases and J gave up 3 bases; unmatched junction bases: 5. The CDR3 loop is CASSLAGRGYYGYTF. CDR3 in DNA: TGCGCCAGCAGCTTGGCCGGCAGGGGGTACTATGGCTACACCTTC.

The chain is built from TRBV11-2 and TRBJ2-7; 9 bases fit TRBD1. V shed 5 bases and J 6 bases; nucleotides not matched to a gene: 11. The CDR3 contains 15 residues. CDR1 is SGHAT, CDR2 FQNNGV, per germline. The CDR3: CASSPGTGFSREQYF. The CDR3 coding sequence is TGTGCCAGCAGCCCCGGGACAGGGTTTAGCCGCGAGCAGTACTTC.

V is TRBV7-8 and J is TRBJ2-3; 11 bases agree with TRBD2. V shed 5 bases and J 5 bases; nucleotides not matched to a gene: 6. This CDR3 contains 15 residues. Looked up from germline, CDR1 is SGHVS and CDR2 is FQNEAQ. The CDR3 reads CASSTTSGGQDTQYF. The CDR3 DNA reads TGTGCCAGCAGCACCACTAGCGGGGGTCAAGATACGCAGTATTTT.

The chain joins TRBV14 to TRBJ1-2, with D unclear. Germline V CDR1 and CDR2: SGHDN, FVKESK. This CDR3 is 13 amino acids long. The V end was cut by 0 bases, the J end by 8 bases, with 10 bases between. CDR3: CASSQDGLGGYTF. The CDR3 DNA follows: TGTGCCAGCAGCCAAGATGGCTTGGGAGGCTACACCTTC.

In its sample, this clonotype was seen many times. The gene calls are TRBV20-1 and TRBJ2-7; 10 bases are a match to TRBD2. This CDR3 contains 18 residues. Unmatched junction bases numbered 16, after V lost 0 bases and J lost 5 bases. Germline values: CDR1 DFQATT, CDR2 SNEGSKA (reference sequence). In nucleotides, the CDR3 is TGCAGTGCTAGAGATTGGTCCCCACGATTTGGACTAGCGGACGAGCAGTACTTC. Translating gives CSARDWSPRFGLADEQYF.

This chain connects TRBV24-1 to TRBJ2-2; 7 bases are a match to TRBD1. The CDR3 totals 17 residues. V trimming: 3 bases; J trimming: 0 bases; junction bases outside the gene matches: 6. In germline, CDR1 is KGHDR, CDR2 SFDVKD. In DNA form, the CDR3 reads TGTGCCACCAGTGATCTGCGACAGGGAGCGAACACCGGGGAGCTGTTTTTT. It specifies CATSDLRQGANTGELFF.

The chain links TRBV6-2 or TRBV6-3 to TRBJ2-3, with D possibly matching TRBD2 (5 bases). The CDR3 is 14 residues long. The V gene lost 5 bases and the J gene lost 1 base, with 10 bases spanning the gap. Germline-derived CDR1 and CDR2 are MNHEY and SVGEGT. The CDR3 region has the DNA TGTGCCAGCAGTATGGCGGGCCGCACAGATACGCAGTATTTT. Protein sequence: CASSMAGRTDTQYF.

The chain combines TRBV4-3 with TRBJ2-7, with D possibly being TRBD2 (7 bases). Germline V lookup: CDR1 LGHNA, CDR2 YSLEER. Trimming left V 3 bases short and J 3 bases short, with 15 bases between. CDR3 size: 15 residues. CDR3 sequence reads: CASSHAQGGDYEQYF. CDR3 nucleotides: TGCGCCAGCAGCCATGCCCAAGGGGGGGACTACGAGCAGTACTTC.

This clonotype has a handful of counts. V usage is TRBV20-1 and J usage is TRBJ2-7, with 11 bases matching TRBD2. V was pared by 0 bases and J by 4 bases, with 5 bases of the junction left unmatched. The germline gives CDR1 DFQATT, CDR2 SNEGSKA (reference sequence). The CDR3 is 15 residues long. In DNA, the CDR3 is TGCAGTGCTAGAGATACTAGCGGGAGTTCGTACGAGCAGTACTTC. Protein: CSARDTSGSSYEQYF.

This clonotype was recorded at least ten times. The chain recombines TRBV7-8 with TRBJ2-2; D not resolved. This CDR3 contains 12 residues. The V end was cut by 5 bases, the J end by 7 bases, with 8 bases between. The V gene's germline CDR1 is SGHVS and CDR2 FQNEAQ. This CDR3 reads CASSPRHGELFF. The CDR3 region has the DNA TGTGCCAGCAGCCCGCGCCACGGGGAGCTGTTTTTT.

The chain combines TRBV27 with TRBJ1-1, with D tentatively TRBD1 (5 bases). This CDR3 has 14 amino acids. Between the trimmed V and J ends, which lost 2 bases and 7 bases, there was a span of 14 bases. Germline V gene data show CDR1 as MNHEY and CDR2 as SMNVEV (reference sequence). This CDR3 reads CASSLNGAGHEAFF. In DNA, the CDR3 is TGTGCCAGCAGTTTAAATGGGGCCGGGCATGAAGCTTTCTTT.

The rearrangement joins TRBV6-1 to TRBJ2-4; possibly TRBD1 for D (5 bases). CDR3 size: 12 residues. Trimming took off 7 bases at V and 8 bases at J, with 12 bases between the two ends. Germline V gives CDR1 MNHNS, CDR2 SASEGT. The CDR3 coding sequence is TGTGCCAGCACTCCGGTAGGGGACATTCAGTACTTC. Protein product: CASTPVGDIQYF.

This clonotype showed up just a few times. The chain couples TRBV4-1 to TRBJ1-1; TRBD1 matches at 7 bases. The CDR3 loop spans 15 amino acids. Trimming at V came to 1 base and at J to 6 bases, leaving 8 bases not matched to a gene. Germline V gives CDR1 MGHRA, CDR2 YSYEKL. The CDR3 sequence is CASSQVGEGGSEAFF. The CDR3 DNA sequence: TGCGCCAGCAGCCAAGTTGGGGAAGGGGGCTCTGAAGCTTTCTTT.

This clonotype was detected only a few times. Written as DNA, the CDR3 is TGTGCCAGCAGTTCGACACCGTACCAAGAGACCCAGTACTTC. It specifies CASSSTPYQETQYF. The rearrangement links TRBV28 to TRBJ2-5; D ambiguous. Germline CDR1 MDHEN, CDR2 SYDVKM. V was cut by 4 bases and J by 0 bases, with 9 bases left in between. The CDR3 extends over 14 amino acids.